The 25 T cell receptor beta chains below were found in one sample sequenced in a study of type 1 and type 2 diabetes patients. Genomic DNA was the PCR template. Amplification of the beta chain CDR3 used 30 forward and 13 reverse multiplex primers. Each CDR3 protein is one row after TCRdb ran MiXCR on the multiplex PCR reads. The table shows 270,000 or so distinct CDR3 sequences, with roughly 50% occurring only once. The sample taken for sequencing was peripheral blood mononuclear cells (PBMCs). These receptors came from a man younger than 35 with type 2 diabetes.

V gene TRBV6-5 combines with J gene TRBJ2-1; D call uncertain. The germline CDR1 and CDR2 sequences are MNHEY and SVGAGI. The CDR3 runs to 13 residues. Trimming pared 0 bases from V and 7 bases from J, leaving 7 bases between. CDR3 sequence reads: CASSYSNLNEQFF. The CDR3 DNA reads TGTGCCAGCAGTTACTCGAACTTAAATGAGCAGTTCTTC.

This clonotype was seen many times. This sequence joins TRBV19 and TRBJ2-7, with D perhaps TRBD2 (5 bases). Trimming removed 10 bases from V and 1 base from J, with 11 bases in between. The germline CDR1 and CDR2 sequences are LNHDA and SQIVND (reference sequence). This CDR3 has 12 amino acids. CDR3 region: CATLGSSYEQYF. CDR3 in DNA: TGTGCCACCCTGGGGAGTTCCTACGAGCAGTACTTC.

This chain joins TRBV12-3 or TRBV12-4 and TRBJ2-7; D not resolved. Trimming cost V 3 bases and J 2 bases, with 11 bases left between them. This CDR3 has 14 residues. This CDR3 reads CASSFVGGPYEQYF. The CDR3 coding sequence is TGTGCCAGCAGTTTCGTGGGTGGCCCCTACGAGCAGTACTTC.

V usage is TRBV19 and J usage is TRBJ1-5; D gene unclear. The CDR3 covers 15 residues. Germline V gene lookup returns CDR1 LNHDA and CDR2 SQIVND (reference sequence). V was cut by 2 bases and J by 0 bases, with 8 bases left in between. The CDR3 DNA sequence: TGTGCCAGTAGTATAAGGACGGATAGCAATCAGCCCCAGCATTTT. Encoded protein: CASSIRTDSNQPQHF.

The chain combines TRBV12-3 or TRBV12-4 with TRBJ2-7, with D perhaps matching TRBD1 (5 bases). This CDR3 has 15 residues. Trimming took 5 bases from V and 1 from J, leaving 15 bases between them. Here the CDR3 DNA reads TGTGCCAGCAGTGGCAGGGTTCGAGAGTCCTACGAGCAGTACTTC. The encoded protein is CASSGRVRESYEQYF.

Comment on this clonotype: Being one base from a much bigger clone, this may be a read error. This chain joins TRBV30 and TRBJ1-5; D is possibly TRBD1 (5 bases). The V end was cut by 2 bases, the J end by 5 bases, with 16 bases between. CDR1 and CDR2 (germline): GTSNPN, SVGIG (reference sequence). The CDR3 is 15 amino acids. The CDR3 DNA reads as TGTGCCTGGAGTTACCGGGACGGACTTTATCAGCCCCAGCATTTT. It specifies CAWSYRDGLYQPQHF.

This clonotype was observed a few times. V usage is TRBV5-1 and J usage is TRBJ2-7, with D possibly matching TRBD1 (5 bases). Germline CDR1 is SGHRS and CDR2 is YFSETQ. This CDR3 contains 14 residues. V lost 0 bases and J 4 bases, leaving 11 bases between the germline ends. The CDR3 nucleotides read TGCGCCAGCAGCTTGGAGCCAGGGCGTTACGAGCAGTACTTC. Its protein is CASSLEPGRYEQYF.

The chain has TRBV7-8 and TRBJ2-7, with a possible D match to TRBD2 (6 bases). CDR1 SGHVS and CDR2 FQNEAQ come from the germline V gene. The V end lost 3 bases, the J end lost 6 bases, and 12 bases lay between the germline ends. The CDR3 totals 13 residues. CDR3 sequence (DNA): TGTGCCAGCAGCTTCGCGGGACGGAGCGAGCAGTACTTC. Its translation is CASSFAGRSEQYF.

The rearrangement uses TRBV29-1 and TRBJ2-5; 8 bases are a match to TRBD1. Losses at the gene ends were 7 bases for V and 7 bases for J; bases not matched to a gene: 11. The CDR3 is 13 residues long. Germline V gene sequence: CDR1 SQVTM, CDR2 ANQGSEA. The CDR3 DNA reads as TGCAGCGCAGCCCTGACAGGGGAAGGGACCCAGTACTTC. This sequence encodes CSAALTGEGTQYF.

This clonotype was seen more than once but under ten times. The CDR3 loop is CAISEYRERYNEQFF. CDR3 in DNA: TGTGCCATCAGTGAGTACCGGGAGCGTTACAATGAGCAGTTCTTC. The chain is built from TRBV10-3 and TRBJ2-1; possibly TRBD2 for D (6 bases). Between the trimmed V and J ends, which lost 1 base and 4 bases, there was a span of 11 bases. The CDR3 is made up of 15 amino acids. CDR1 and CDR2 from the germline V gene are ENHRY and SYGVKD.

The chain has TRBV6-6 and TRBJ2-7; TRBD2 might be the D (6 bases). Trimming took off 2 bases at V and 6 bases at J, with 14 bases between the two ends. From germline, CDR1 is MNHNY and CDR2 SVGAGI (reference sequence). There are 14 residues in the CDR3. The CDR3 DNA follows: TGTGCCAGCAGTTACGGTTCGCGGGGCAGCGAGCAGTACTTC. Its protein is CASSYGSRGSEQYF.

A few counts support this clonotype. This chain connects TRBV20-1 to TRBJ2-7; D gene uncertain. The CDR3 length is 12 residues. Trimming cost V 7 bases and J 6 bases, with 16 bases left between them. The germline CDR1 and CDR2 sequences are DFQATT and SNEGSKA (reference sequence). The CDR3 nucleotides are TGCAGTGTTCCGGACGCTCTAGGCGAGCAGTACTTC. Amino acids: CSVPDALGEQYF.

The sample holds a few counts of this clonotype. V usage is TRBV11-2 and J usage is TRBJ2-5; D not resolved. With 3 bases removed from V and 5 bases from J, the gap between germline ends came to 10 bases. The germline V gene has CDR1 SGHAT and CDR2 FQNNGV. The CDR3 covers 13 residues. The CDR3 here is CASSLSLAETQYF. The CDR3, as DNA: TGTGCCAGCAGCTTGAGCCTGGCGGAGACCCAGTACTTC.

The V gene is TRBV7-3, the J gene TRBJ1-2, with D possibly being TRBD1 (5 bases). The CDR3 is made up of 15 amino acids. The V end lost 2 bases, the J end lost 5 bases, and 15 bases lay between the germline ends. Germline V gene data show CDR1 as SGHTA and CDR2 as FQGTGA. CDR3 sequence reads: CASSLEAGLEYGYTF. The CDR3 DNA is TGTGCCAGCAGCTTAGAAGCAGGGTTGGAGTATGGCTACACCTTC. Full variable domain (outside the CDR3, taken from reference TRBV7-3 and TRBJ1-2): GAGVSQTPSNKVTEKGKYVELRCDPISGHTALYWYRQSLGQGPEFLIYFQGTGAADDSGLPNDRFFAVRPEGSVSTLKIQRTERGDSAVYLCASSLEAGLEYGYTFGSGTRLTVV.

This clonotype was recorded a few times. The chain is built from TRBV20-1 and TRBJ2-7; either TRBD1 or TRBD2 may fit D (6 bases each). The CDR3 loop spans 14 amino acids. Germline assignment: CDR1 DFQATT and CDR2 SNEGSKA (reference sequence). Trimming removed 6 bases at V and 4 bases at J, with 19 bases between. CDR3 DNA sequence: TGCAGTGCCCCGATGGGGGGCTGGGGTTACGAGCAGTACTTC. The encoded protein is CSAPMGGWGYEQYF.

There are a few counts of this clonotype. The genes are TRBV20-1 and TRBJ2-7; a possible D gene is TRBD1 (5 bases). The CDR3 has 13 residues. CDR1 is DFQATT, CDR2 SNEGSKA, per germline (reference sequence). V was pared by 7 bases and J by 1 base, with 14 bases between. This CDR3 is CSVPTASSYEQYF. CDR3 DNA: TGCAGTGTCCCGACAGCATCATCCTACGAGCAGTACTTC.

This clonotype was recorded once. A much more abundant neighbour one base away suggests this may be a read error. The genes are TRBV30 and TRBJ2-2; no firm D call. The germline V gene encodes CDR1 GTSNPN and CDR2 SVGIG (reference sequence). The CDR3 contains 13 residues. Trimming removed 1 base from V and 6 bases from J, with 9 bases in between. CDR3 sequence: CAWSGTGSGELFF. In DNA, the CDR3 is TGTGCCTGGAGTGGTACCGGCTCCGGGGAGCTGTTTTTT. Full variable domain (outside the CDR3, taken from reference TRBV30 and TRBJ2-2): SQTIHQWPATLVQPVGSPLSLECTVEGTSNPNLYWYRQAAGRGLQLLFYSVGIGQISSEVPQNLSASRPQDRQFILSSKKLLLSDSGFYLCAWSGTGSGELFFGEGSRLTVL.

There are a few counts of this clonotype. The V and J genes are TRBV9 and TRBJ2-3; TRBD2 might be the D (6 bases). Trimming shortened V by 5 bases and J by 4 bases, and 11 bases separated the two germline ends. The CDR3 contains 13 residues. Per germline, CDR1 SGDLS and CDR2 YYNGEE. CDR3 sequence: CASSEAGSDTQYF. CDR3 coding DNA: TGTGCCAGCAGTGAAGCGGGTTCAGATACGCAGTATTTT.

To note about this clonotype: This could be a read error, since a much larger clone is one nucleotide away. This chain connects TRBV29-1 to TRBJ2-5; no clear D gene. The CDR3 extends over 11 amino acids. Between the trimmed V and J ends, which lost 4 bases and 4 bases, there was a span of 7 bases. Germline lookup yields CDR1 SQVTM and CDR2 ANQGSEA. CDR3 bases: TGCAGCGTTGGTCGGGCAGAGACCCAGTACTTC. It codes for CSVGRAETQYF.

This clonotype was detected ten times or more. The CDR3 is CASSPRVQETQYF. CDR3 bases: TGTGCCAGCAGCCCACGGGTCCAAGAGACCCAGTACTTC. The chain is built from TRBV7-3 and TRBJ2-5; D remains unclear. The CDR3 spans 13 residues. The germline V gene has CDR1 SGHTA and CDR2 FQGTGA. The V end lost 5 bases, the J end lost 1 base, and 8 bases lay between the germline ends. The variable domain in full, with the rest retrieved from reference TRBV7-3 and TRBJ2-5, is GAGVSQTPSNKVTEKGKYVELRCDPISGHTALYWYRQSLGQGPEFLIYFQGTGAADDSGLPNDRFFAVRPEGSVSTLKIQRTERGDSAVYLCASSPRVQETQYFGPGTRLLVL.

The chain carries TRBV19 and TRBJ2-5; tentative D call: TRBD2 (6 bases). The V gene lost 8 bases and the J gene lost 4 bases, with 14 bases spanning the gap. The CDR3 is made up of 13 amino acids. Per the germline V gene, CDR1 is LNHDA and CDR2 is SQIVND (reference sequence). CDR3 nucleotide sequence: TGTGCCAGTTCTGACACGCGGGGAGAGACCCAGTACTTC. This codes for CASSDTRGETQYF.

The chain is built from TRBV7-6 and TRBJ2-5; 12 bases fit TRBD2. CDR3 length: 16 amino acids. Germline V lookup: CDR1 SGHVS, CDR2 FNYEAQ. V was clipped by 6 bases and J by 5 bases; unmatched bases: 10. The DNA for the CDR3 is TGTGCCAGCAGGGGGAGACTAGCGGGGGTCCGGGAGACCCAGTACTTC. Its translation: CASRGRLAGVRETQYF.

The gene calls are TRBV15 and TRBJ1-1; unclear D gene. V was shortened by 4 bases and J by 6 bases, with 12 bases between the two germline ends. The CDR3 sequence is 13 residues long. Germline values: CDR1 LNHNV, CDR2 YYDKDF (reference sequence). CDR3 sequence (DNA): TGTGCCACCAGCAACGTGGGGTCGGCTGAAGCTTTCTTT. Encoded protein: CATSNVGSAEAFF.

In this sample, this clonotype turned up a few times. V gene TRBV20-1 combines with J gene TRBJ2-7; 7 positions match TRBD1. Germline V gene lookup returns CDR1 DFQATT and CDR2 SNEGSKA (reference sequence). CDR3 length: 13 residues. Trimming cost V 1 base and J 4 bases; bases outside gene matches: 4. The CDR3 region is CSARVGTEYEQYF. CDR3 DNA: TGCAGTGCTAGAGTGGGGACAGAATACGAGCAGTACTTC.

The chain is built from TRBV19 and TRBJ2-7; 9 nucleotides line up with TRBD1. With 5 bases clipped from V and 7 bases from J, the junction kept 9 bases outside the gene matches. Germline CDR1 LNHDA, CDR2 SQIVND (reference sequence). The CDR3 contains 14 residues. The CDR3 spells CASSWGQGSREQYF. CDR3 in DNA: TGTGCCAGTAGTTGGGGACAGGGCTCGAGGGAGCAGTACTTC. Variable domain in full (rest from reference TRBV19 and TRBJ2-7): DGGITQSPKYLFRKEGQNVTLSCEQNLNHDAMYWYRQDPGQGLRLIYYSQIVNDFQKGDIAEGYSVSREKKESFPLTVTSAQKNPTAFYLCASSWGQGSREQYFGPGTRLTVT.